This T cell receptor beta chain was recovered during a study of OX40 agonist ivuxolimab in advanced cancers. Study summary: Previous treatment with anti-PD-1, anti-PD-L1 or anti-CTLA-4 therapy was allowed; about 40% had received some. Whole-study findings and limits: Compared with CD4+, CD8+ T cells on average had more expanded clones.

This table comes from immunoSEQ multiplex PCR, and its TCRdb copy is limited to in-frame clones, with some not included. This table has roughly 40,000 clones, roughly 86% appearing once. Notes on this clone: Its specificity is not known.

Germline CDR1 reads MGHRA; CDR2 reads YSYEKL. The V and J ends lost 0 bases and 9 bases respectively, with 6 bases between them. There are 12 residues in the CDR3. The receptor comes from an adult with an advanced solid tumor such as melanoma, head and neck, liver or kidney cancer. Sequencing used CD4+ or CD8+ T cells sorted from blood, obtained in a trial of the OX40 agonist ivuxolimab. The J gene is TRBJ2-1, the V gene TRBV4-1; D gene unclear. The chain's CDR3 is CASSQDWVEQFF. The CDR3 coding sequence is TGCGCCAGCAGCCAAGATTGGGTTGAGCAGTTCTTC.